The 13 T cell receptor beta chains reported below all come from one sample, sequenced in a study of blood T cell repertoires in COVID-19. Sequenced by immunoSEQ multiplex PCR; TCRdb stores in-frame clones only, minus some. This sample has some 260,000 clones, with about 88% found just once. Sequenced: PBMCs or T cells enriched from blood (not recorded which). These receptors came from a man between 25 and 39 years old with acute COVID-19.

The V gene is TRBV19, the J gene TRBJ2-2, with 7 nucleotides matching TRBD2. This CDR3 contains 15 residues. Germline trimming cut 8 bases from V and 4 bases from J; bases unmatched to any gene: 10. In germline, CDR1 is LNHDA, CDR2 SQIVND (reference sequence). CDR3 sequence (DNA): TGTGCCAGTGCTAGCGGACCTTTAAGCACCGGGGAGCTGTTTTTT. It specifies CASASGPLSTGELFF.

The DNA of the CDR3 is TGTGCCAGCAGCGGAACTCGACAGACGAACACTGAAGCTTTCTTT. It yields the protein CASSGTRQTNTEAFF. The genes are TRBV5-8 and TRBJ1-1; possible D gene TRBD1, 5 bases. The CDR3 is made up of 15 amino acids. Germline-derived CDR1 and CDR2 are SGHTS and YDEGEE. Between the trimmed V and J ends, which lost 4 bases and 1 base, there was a span of 14 bases.

About this clone itself: Additional DNA sequences in this sample encode the identical CDR3. The chain links TRBV14 to TRBJ1-1; D uncertain. Germline V gives CDR1 SGHDN, CDR2 FVKESK. Between the trimmed V and J ends, which lost 2 bases and 0 bases, there was a span of 7 bases. The length of the CDR3 is 14 residues. In DNA, the CDR3 is TGTGCCAGCAGCCAACCGGGGATGAACACTGAAGCTTTCTTT. Translating gives CASSQPGMNTEAFF.

The chain joins TRBV4-1 to TRBJ1-1, with 7 bases that match TRBD1. The germline gives CDR1 MGHRA, CDR2 YSYEKL. The CDR3 contains 13 residues. V lost 3 bases and J lost 8; bases outside the gene matches: 6. Here the CDR3 DNA reads TGCGCCAGCAGCCACGCCAGGGACAGCGAAGCTTTCTTT. It translates to CASSHARDSEAFF.

This chain uses TRBV29-1 with TRBJ2-1, with a tentative D call TRBD2 (6 bases). The CDR3 is 11 amino acids. Trimming shortened V by 6 bases and J by 8 bases, and 11 bases separated the two germline ends. The V gene's germline CDR1 is SQVTM and CDR2 ANQGSEA. CDR3 nucleotide sequence: TGCAGCGTAACGACGGGGGATGAGCAGTTCTTC. This gives the protein CSVTTGDEQFF.

This chain connects TRBV5-1 to TRBJ1-2; D may be TRBD1 (5 bases). The CDR3 runs 13 residues. CDR1 is SGHRS, CDR2 YFSETQ, per germline. Trimming left V 3 bases short and J 3 bases short, with 9 bases between. CDR3 DNA: TGCGCCAGCAGCTCGGGACTTCACTATGGCTACACCTTC. Residues: CASSSGLHYGYTF.

The chain combines TRBV6-1 with TRBJ2-4; perhaps TRBD1 as D (5 bases). This CDR3 is 17 amino acids long. Germline CDR1 MNHNS, CDR2 SASEGT. V was shortened by 2 bases and J by 0 bases, with 14 bases between the two germline ends. The CDR3 nucleotides are TGTGCCAGCAGTGAAATCTGGGCAGGGCTAGCCAAAAACATTCAGTACTTC. It is translated as CASSEIWAGLAKNIQYF.

This chain connects TRBV12-5 to TRBJ1-1; no firm D call. Germline lookup yields CDR1 LGHNT and CDR2 FRNRAP. The CDR3 sequence is 11 residues long. Trimming removed 6 bases at V and 7 bases at J, with 9 bases between. Here the CDR3 DNA reads TGTGCTAGTGGCCTTGCGGATGAAGCTTTCTTT. Translated, it gives CASGLADEAFF.

The chain joins TRBV23-1 to TRBJ2-7; no reliable D call. TRBV23-1 is an ORF, with its function uncertain. CDR3 length: 14 amino acids. V shed 3 bases and J shed 7 bases, with 16 bases lying between them. This CDR3 is CASSHPTYQVEQYV. CDR3 nucleotides: TGCGCCAGCAGTCATCCTACCTACCAAGTGGAGCAGTACGTC.

The V call is TRBV9, the J call TRBJ2-1; 7 bases are a match to TRBD2. From germline, CDR1 is SGDLS and CDR2 YYNGEE. V dropped 0 bases and J dropped 10; count of bases not matched to a gene: 10. The CDR3 runs to 15 residues. The CDR3 coding sequence is TGTGCCAGCAGCGTAGTAGTGGGAGGGCTAGGCGAGCAGTTCTTC. Its translation: CASSVVVGGLGEQFF.

V is TRBV7-2 and J is TRBJ2-7; 11 bases fit TRBD2. The CDR3 has 16 amino acids. The germline V gene encodes CDR1 SGHTA and CDR2 FQGNSA. The J segment lost 3 bases and the V segment lost 1 base, leaving 5 bases of the junction unmatched. Here the CDR3 DNA reads TGTGCCAGCAGCTTAGGGACTAGCGGGTCGGTCTACGAGCAGTACGTC. This gives the protein CASSLGTSGSVYEQYV.

The rearrangement joins TRBV13 to TRBJ1-5; the match to TRBD1 covers 8 bases. The CDR3 runs to 15 residues. Trimming cost V 3 bases and J 6 bases; bases outside gene matches: 7. From germline, CDR1 is PRHDT and CDR2 FYEKMQ (reference sequence). The CDR3 sequence is CASSLNRGIGQPQHF. Written as DNA, the CDR3 is TGTGCCAGCAGCTTGAACAGGGGGATTGGTCAGCCCCAGCATTTT.

This rearrangement joins TRBV5-5 to TRBJ1-5, with D maybe TRBD1 (6 bases). Trimming cost V 1 base and J 5 bases, with 10 bases left between them. The germline gives CDR1 SGHKS, CDR2 YYEKEE (reference sequence). The CDR3 length is 14 residues. The CDR3 is CASSLQGLDQPQHF. The CDR3 region has the DNA TGTGCCAGCAGCTTGCAGGGGTTGGATCAGCCCCAGCATTTT.